This T cell receptor beta chain stems from a study of cytomegalovirus exposure and HLA in healthy donors. V was clipped by 1 base and J by 6 bases; unmatched bases: 11. CDR1 is LGHNA, CDR2 YNFKEQ, per germline. CDR3 length: 17 residues. Researchers ran the PCR with 60 Vbeta and 13 Jbeta primers. Sequenced by immunoSEQ multiplex PCR; TCRdb stores in-frame clones only, minus some. The sample yields some 85,000 clones, about four fifths seen once. This clone showed up just a few times. This receptor was identified in a woman aged 45-65 years in good health and CMV-seronegative. Sequences were obtained from PBMCs. V gene TRBV4-2 combines with J gene TRBJ1-4; TRBD1 matches 7 bases. Here the CDR3 DNA reads TGTGCCAGCAGCCAAGTCGATAGGGGGCAGGGTGATGAAAAACTGTTTTTT. It translates to CASSQVDRGQGDEKLFF.